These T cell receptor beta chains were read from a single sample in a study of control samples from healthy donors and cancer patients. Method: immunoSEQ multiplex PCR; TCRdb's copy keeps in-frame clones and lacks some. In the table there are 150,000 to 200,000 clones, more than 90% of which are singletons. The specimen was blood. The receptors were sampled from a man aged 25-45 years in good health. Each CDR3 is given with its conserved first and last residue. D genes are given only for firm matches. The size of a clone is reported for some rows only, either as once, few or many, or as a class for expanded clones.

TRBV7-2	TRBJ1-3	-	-	TGTGCCAGCAGCTCCGGGCTTTTCTCTGGAAACACCATATATTTT	CASSSGLFSGNTIYF
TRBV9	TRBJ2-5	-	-	TGTGCCAGCAGCAAAGGACTGTTGCAAGAGACCCAGTACTTC	CASSKGLLQETQYF
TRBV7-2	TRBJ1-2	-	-	TGTGCCAGCAGCTCTTTAGACCGATTAAACTATGGCTACACCTTC	CASSSLDRLNYGYTF
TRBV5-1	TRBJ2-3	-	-	TGCGCCAGCACTCGGGGGCCGAGCACAGATACGCAGTATTTT	CASTRGPSTDTQYF
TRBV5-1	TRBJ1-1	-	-	TGCGCCAGCAGCTTGGATCAAGGGCTGGGGGCTTTCTTT	CASSLDQGLGAFF
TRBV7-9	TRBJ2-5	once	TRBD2	TGTGCCGCGCATCTAGCGGGGGGAGAGGAGACCCAGTACTTC	CAAHLAGGEETQYF
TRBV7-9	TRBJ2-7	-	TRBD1	TGTGCCAGCAGCTTAGCGGGACAGGGGGCTTACGAGCAGTACTTC	CASSLAGQGAYEQYF
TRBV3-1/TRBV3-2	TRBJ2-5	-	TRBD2	TGTGCCAGCAGCCCCCCAGGGAGGGGCGAGACCCAGTACTTC	CASSPPGRGETQYF
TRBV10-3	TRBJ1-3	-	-	TGTGCCATCAGTGTGATATCTGGAAACACCATATATTTT	CAISVISGNTIYF
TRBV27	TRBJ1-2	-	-	TGTGCCAGCAAGCGGGGACCTGCTAACTATGGCTACACCTTC	CASKRGPANYGYTF
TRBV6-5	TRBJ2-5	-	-	TGTGCCAGCACCTTACAGCGAACCCAAGAGACCCAGTACTTC	CASTLQRTQETQYF
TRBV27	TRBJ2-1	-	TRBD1	TGTGCCAGCAGTTTAACAGGGGGCTCAAGCCCCAATGAGCAGTTCTTC	CASSLTGGSSPNEQFF
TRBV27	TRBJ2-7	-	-	TGTGCCAGCAGTTTATGGGCAGGGACCTACGAGCAGTACTTC	CASSLWAGTYEQYF
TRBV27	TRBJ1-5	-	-	TGTGCCAGCAGTTTATTTAGCAATCAGCCCCAGCATTTT	CASSLFSNQPQHF
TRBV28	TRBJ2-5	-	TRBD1	TGTGCCAGCAGTGAGATTAGGGGGCTTCTCCGAGAGACCCAGTACTTC	CASSEIRGLLRETQYF
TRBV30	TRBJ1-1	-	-	TGTGCCTGGGGCGGAGGCCGCAACGGCCCTACTGAAGCTTTCTTT	CAWGGGRNGPTEAFF
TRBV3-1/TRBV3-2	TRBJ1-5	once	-	TGTGCCAGCAGCCAAGATCACGGGAGCAATCAGCCCCAGCATTTT	CASSQDHGSNQPQHF
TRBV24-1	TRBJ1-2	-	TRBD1	TGTGCCACCAGTACGGTCGGACAGGCAATGGAAGGCTACACCTTC	CATSTVGQAMEGYTF
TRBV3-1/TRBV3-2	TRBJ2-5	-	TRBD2	TGTGCCAGCAGACGAGGGACTAGCGGGAGTTCGGAGACCCAGTACTTC	CASRRGTSGSSETQYF
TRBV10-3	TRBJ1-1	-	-	TGTGCCATCAGTGAGGACGGGACCCCCGGGACTGAAGCTTTCTTT	CAISEDGTPGTEAFF
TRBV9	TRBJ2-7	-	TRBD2	TGTGCCAGCAGCGTAGGGATAGCGGGCTCCTACGAGCAGTACTTC	CASSVGIAGSYEQYF
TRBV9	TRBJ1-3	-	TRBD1	TGTGCCAGCAGCGCTACCGGGACAGGCATATATTTT	CASSATGTGIYF
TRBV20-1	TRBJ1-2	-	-	TGCAGTGCTTCTCCCGGGGGCGGCTACACCTTC	CSASPGGGYTF
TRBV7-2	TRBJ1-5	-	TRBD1	TGTGCCAGCAGCTTGACAGGGGAGCAGCCCCAGCATTTT	CASSLTGEQPQHF
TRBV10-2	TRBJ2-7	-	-	TGCGCCAGCACGACCGGGTCCGGGGCCTACGAGCAGTACTTC	CASTTGSGAYEQYF
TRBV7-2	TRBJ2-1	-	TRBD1	TGTGCCAGCAGCTTTACGGGACAGGGATACAATGAGCAGTTCTTC	CASSFTGQGYNEQFF
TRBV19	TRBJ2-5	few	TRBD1	TGTGCCAGTAGTCGATTCCGGGACAGGGGGCGAGAGACCCAGTACTTC	CASSRFRDRGRETQYF
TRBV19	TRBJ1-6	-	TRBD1	TGTGCCAGTAGTACGTCAGACAGGGACAACTCACCCCTCCACTTT	CASSTSDRDNSPLHF
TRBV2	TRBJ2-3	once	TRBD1	TGTGCCAGCAATCGGGACAGGGGTTTAGATACGCAGTATTTT	CASNRDRGLDTQYF
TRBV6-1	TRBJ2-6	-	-	TGTGCCAGCAGTGGTCTTCCCGGAGGTGGGGCCAACGTCCTGACTTTC	CASSGLPGGGANVLTF
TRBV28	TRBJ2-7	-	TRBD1	TGTGCCAGCAGCCCAGCCCGGGACAGGGGGCACTACGAGCAGTACTTC	CASSPARDRGHYEQYF
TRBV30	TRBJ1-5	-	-	TGTGCCTGGAGCGCAGGACTGCGTGGCAATCAGCCCCAGCATTTT	CAWSAGLRGNQPQHF
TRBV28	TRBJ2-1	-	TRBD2	TGTGCCAGCAGTTCTAGCGGGACCCTCCGGGGTGAGCAGTTCTTC	CASSSSGTLRGEQFF
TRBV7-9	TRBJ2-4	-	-	TGTGCCAGCAGCGGGACGACGGGGAACATTCAGTACTTC	CASSGTTGNIQYF
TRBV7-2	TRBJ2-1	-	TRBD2	TGTGCCAGCAGCTCGCTAGCGGGGGGGTTCAATGAGCAGTTCTTC	CASSSLAGGFNEQFF
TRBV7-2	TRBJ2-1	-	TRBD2	TGTGCCAGCAGCTTGGGACTAGCGGAATACAATGAGCAGTTCTTC	CASSLGLAEYNEQFF
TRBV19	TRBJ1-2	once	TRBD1	TGTGCCAGTAGACAGACAGGGGCCATAGTAGGTGGCTACACCTTC	CASRQTGAIVGGYTF
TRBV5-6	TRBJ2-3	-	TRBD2	TGTGCCAGCAGCACGGACCGTAGCGGGGGGGCAGATACGCAGTATTTT	CASSTDRSGGADTQYF
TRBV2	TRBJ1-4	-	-	TGTGCCAGCAGGGGGGGGGTTACGGCTAATGAAAAACTGTTTTTT	CASRGGVTANEKLFF
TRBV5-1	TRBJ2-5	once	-	TGCGCCAGCAGCTTGTGGCCCAATGACGGAGGGCCGCGGCAAGAGACCCAGTACTTC	CASSLWPNDGGPRQETQYF
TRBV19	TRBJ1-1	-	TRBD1	TGTGCCAGTAGTATAGGTGGACAGGGTGCATTCCCTGAAGCTTTCTTT	CASSIGGQGAFPEAFF
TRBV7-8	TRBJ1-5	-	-	TGTGCCAGCAGCTTAGCTGAGGGGCAGCCCCAGCATTTT	CASSLAEGQPQHF
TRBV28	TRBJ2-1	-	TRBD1	TGTGCCAGCAGTCCTCGGACAGGTGGCGATGAGCAGTTCTTC	CASSPRTGGDEQFF
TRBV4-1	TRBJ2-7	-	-	TGCGCCAGCAGCCAAGAGGGGGGGCCCTACGAGCAGTACTTC	CASSQEGGPYEQYF
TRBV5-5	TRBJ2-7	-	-	TGTGCCAGCAGCACAGTTCGGGACGCATTGACCTACGAGCAGTACTTC	CASSTVRDALTYEQYF
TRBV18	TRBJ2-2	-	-	TGTGCCAGCTCATGGGTGCGCGGGGAGCTGTTTTTT	CASSWVRGELFF
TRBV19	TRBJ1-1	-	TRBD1	TGTGCCAGTAGTAAGGCTGGGGACAGGCTGAACACTGAAGCTTTCTTT	CASSKAGDRLNTEAFF
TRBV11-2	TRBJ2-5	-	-	TGTGCCAGCAGCTTATGGGGGGCTGGGGAGACCCAGTACTTC	CASSLWGAGETQYF
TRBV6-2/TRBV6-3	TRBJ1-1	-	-	TGTGCCAGCAGTAGACCGGGACATGGAGCTTTCTTT	CASSRPGHGAFF
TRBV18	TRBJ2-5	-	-	TGTGCCAGCTCACCTACTATTGAGACCCAGTACTTC	CASSPTIETQYF